What follows describes a single T cell receptor (beta chain). Reverse transcription of roughly 0.45 to 1 ug RNA used random hexamers. By means of immunoSEQ multiplex PCR, TCR beta CDR3 spanning 54 Vbeta and 13 Jbeta underwent amplification. A single record per CDR3 protein comes from TCRdb applying MiXCR to the immunoSEQ multiplex PCR reads. The sample yields some 170,000 distinct CDR3 sequences, approximately 94% seen once. V gave up 1 base and J gave up 3 bases, with 12 bases separating them. This CDR3 is 14 amino acids long. Germline CDR1 reads DFQATT; CDR2 reads SNEGSKA (reference sequence). This sample is part of a study of CD8 T cells in Susac syndrome.

The chain links TRBV20-1 to TRBJ2-5; tentative D call: TRBD2 (5 bases). The receptor was isolated from a human donor with multiple sclerosis. Source material: CD4+ T cells from PBMCs. In DNA, the CDR3 is TGCAGTGCTAGAGCTCTCCTAGCAGAAGAGACCCAGTACTTC. As protein: CSARALLAEETQYF.